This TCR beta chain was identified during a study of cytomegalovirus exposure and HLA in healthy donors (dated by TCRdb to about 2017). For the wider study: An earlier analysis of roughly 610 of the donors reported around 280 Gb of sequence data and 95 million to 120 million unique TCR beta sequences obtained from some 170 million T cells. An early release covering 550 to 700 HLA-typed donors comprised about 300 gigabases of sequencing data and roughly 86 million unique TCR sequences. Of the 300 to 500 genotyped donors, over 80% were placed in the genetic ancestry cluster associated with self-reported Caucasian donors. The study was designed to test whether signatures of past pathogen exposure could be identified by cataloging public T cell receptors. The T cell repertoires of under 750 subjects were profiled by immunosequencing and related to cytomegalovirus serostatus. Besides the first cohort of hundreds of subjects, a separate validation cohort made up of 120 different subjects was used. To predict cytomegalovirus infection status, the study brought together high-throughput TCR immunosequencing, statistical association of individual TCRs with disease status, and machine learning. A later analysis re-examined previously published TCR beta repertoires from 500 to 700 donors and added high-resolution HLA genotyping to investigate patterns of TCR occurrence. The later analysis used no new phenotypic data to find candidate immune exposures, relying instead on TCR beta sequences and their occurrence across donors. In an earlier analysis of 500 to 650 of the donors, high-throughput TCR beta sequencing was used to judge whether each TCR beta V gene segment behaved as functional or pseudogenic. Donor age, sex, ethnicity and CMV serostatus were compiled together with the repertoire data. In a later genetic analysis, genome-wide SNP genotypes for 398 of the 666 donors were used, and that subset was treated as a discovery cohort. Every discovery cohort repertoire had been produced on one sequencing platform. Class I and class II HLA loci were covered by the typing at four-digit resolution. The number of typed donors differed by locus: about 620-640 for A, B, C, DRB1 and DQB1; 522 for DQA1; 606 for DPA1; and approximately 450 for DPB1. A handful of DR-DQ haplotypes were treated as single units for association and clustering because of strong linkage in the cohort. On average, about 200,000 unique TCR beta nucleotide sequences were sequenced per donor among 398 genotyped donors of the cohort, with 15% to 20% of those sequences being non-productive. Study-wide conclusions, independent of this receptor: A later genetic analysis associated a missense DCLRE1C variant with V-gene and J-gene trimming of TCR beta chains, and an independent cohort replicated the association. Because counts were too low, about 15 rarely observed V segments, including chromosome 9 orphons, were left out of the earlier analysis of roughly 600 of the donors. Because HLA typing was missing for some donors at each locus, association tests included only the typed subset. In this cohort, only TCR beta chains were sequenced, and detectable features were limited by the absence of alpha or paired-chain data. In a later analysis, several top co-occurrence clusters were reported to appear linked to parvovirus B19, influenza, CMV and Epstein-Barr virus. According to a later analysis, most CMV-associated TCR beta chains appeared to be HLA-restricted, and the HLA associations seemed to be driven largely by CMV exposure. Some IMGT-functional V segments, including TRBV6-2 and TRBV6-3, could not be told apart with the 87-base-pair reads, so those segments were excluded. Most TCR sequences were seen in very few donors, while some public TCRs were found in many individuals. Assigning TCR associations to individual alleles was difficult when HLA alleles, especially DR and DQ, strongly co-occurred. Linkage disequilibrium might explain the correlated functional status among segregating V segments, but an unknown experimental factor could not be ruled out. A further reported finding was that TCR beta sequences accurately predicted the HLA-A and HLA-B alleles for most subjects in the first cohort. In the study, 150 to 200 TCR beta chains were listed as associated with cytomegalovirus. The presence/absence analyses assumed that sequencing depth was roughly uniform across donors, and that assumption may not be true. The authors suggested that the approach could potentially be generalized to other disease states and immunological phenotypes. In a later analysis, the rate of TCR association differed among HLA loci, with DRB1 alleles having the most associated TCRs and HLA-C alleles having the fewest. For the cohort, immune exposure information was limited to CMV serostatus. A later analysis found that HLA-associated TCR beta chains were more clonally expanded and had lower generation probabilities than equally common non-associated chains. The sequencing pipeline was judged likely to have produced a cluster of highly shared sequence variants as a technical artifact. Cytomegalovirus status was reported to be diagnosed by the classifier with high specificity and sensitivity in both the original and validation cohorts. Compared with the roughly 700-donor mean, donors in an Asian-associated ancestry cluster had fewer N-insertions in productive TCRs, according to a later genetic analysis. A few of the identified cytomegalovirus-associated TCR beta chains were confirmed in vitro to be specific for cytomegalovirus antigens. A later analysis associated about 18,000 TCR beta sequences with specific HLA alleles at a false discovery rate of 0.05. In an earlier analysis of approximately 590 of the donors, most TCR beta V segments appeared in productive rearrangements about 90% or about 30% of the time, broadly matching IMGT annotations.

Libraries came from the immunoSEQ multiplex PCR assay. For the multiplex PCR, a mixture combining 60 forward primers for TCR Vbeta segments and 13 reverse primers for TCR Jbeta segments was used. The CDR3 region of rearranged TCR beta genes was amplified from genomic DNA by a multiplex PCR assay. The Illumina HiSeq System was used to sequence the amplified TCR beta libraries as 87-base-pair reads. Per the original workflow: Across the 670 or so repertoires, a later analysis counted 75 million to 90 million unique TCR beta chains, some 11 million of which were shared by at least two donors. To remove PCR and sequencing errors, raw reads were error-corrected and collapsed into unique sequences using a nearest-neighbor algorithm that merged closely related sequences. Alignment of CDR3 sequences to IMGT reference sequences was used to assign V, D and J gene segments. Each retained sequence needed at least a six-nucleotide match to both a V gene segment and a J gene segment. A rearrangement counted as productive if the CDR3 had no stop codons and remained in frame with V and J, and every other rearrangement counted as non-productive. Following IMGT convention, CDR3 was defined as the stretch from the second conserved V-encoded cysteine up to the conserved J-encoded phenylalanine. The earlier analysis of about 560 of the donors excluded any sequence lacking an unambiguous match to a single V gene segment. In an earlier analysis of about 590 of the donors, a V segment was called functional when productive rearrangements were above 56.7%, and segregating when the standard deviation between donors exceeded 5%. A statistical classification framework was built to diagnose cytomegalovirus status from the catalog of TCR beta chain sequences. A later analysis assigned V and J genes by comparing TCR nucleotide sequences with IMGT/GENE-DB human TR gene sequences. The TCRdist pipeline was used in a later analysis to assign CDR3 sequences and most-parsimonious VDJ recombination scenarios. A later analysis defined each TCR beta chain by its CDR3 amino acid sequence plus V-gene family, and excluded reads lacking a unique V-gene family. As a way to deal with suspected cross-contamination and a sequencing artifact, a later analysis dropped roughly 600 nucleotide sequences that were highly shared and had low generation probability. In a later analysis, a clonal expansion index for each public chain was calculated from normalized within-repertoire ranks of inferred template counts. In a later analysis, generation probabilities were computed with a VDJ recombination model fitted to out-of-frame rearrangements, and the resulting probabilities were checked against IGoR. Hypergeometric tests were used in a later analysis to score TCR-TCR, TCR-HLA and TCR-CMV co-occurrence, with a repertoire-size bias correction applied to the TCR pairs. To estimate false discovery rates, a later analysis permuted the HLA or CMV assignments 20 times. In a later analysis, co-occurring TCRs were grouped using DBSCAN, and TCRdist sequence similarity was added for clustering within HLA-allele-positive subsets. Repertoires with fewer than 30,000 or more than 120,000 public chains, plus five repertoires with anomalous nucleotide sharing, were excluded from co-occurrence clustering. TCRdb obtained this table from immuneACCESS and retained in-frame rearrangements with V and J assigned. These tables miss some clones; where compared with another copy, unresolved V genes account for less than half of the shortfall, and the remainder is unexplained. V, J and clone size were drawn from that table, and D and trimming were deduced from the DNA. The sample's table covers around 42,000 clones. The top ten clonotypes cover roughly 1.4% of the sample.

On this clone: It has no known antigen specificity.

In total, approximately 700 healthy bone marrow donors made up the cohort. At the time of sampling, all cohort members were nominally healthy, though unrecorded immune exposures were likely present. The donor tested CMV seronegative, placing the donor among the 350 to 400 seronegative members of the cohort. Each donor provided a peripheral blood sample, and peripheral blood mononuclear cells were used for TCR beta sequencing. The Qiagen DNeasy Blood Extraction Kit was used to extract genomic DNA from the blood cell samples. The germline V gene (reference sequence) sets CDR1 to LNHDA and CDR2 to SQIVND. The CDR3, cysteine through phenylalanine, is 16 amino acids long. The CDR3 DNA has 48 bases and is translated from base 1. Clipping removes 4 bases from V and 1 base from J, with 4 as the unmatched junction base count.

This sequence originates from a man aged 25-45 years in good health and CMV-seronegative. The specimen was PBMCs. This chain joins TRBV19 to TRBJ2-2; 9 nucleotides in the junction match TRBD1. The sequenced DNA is TGTGCCAGTAGTAACGACAGGGGGGTGAACACCGGGGAGCTGTTTTTT. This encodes CASSNDRGVNTGELFF.